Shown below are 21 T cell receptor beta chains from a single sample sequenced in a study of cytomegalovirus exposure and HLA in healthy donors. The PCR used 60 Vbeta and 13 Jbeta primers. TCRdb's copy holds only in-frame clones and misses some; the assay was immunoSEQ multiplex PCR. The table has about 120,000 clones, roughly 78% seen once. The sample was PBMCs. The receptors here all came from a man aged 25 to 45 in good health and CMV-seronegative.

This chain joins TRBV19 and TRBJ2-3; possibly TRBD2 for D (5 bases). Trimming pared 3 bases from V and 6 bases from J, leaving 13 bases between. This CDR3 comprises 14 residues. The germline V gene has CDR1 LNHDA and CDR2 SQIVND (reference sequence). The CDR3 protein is CASSISGSADTQYF. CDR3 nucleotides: TGTGCCAGTAGTATTTCGGGGTCGGCCGATACGCAGTATTTT.

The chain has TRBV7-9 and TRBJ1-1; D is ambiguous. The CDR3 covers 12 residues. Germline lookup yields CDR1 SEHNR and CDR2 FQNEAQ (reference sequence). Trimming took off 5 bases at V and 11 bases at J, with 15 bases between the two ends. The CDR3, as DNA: TGTGCCAGCAGCCCGACACCACTGTGGGCTTTCTTT. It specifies CASSPTPLWAFF.

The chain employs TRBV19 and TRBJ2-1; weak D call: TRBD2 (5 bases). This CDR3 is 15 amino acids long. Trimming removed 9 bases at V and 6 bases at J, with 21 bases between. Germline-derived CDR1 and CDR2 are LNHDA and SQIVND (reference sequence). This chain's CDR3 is CASEPGFGLRNEQFF. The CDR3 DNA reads TGTGCCAGCGAGCCGGGGTTTGGGCTCCGCAATGAGCAGTTCTTC. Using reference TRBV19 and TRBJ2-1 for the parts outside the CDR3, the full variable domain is DGGITQSPKYLFRKEGQNVTLSCEQNLNHDAMYWYRQDPGQGLRLIYYSQIVNDFQKGDIAEGYSVSREKKESFPLTVTSAQKNPTAFYLCASEPGFGLRNEQFFGPGTRLTVL.

CDR3 sequence: CASSIQGAAGGYTF. The CDR3 DNA reads as TGTGCCAGCAGTATACAGGGGGCGGCTGGCGGCTACACCTTC. The rearrangement links TRBV28 to TRBJ1-2; TRBD1 matches 9 bases. In germline, CDR1 is MDHEN, CDR2 SYDVKM. The V gene end was trimmed by 5 bases and the J gene end by 8 bases; junction bases not matched to a gene: 9. The CDR3 loop spans 14 amino acids.

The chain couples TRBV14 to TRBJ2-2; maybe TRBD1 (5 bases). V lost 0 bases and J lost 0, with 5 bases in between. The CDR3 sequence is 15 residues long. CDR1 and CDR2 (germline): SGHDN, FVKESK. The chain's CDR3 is CASSQDRANTGELFF. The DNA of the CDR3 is TGTGCCAGCAGCCAAGACAGGGCGAACACCGGGGAGCTGTTTTTT.

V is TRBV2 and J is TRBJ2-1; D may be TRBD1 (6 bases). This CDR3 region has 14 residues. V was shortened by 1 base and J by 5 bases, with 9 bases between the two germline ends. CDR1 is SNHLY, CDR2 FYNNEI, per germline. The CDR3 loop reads CASSEDDRNNEQFF. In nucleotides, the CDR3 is TGTGCCAGCAGTGAAGATGACAGGAACAATGAGCAGTTCTTC.

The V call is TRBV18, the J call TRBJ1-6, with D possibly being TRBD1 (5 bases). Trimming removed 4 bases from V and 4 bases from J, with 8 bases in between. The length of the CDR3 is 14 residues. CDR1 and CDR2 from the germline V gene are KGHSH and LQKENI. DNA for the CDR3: TGTGCCAGCTCACTGACAGAGTATAATTCACCCCTCCACTTT. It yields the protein CASSLTEYNSPLHF.

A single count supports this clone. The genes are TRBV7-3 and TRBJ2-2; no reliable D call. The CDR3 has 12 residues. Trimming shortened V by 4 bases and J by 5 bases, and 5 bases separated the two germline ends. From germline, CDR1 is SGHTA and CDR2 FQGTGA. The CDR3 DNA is TGTGCCAGCAGCTCCTTTACCGGGGAGCTGTTTTTT. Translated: CASSSFTGELFF.

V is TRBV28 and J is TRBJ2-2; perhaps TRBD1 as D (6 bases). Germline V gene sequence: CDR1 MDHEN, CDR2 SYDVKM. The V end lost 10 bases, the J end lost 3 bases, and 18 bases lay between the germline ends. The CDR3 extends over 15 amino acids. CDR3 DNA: TGTGCCACGTTAACAGGGTTTTATGACACCGGGGAGCTGTTTTTT. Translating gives CATLTGFYDTGELFF.

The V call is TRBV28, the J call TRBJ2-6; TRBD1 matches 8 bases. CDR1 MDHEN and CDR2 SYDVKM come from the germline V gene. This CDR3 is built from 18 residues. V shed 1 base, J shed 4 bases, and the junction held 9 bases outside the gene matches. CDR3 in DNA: TGTGCCAGCAGTTTATATGGGACAGGCGCTGAGGGGGCCAACGTCCTGACTTTC. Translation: CASSLYGTGAEGANVLTF.

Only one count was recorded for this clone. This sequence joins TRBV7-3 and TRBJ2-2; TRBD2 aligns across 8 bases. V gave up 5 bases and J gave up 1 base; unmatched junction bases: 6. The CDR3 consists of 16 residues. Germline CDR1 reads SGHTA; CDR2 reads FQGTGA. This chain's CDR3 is CASSLGGGRNTGELFF. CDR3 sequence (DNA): TGTGCCAGCAGCCTCGGGGGGGGCCGGAACACCGGGGAGCTGTTTTTT. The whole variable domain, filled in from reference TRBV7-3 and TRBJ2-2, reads GAGVSQTPSNKVTEKGKYVELRCDPISGHTALYWYRQSLGQGPEFLIYFQGTGAADDSGLPNDRFFAVRPEGSVSTLKIQRTERGDSAVYLCASSLGGGRNTGELFFGEGSRLTVL.

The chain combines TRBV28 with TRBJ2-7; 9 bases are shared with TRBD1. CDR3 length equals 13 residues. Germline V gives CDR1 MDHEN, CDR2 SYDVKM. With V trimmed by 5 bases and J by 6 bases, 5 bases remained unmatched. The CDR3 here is CASSLGTGLEQYF. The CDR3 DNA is TGTGCCAGCAGTCTTGGGACAGGGCTCGAGCAGTACTTC.

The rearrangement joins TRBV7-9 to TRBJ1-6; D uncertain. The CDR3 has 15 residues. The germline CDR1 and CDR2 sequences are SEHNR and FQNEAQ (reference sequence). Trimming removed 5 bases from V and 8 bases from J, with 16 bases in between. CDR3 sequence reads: CASSPGLMNDSPLHF. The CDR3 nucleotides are TGTGCCAGCAGCCCGGGTTTAATGAATGATTCACCCCTCCACTTT. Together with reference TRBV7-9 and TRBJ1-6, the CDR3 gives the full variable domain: DTGVSQNPRHKITKRGQNVTFRCDPISEHNRLYWYRQTLGQGPEFLTYFQNEAQLEKSRLLSDRFSAERPKGSFSTLEIQRTEQGDSAMYLCASSPGLMNDSPLHFGNGTRLTVT.

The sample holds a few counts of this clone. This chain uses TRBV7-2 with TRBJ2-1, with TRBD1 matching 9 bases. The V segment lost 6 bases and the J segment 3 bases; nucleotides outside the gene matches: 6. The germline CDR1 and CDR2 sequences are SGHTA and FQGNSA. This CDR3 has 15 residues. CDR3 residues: CASRLEGQGYNEQFF. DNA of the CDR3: TGTGCCAGCAGGCTTGAGGGACAGGGCTACAATGAGCAGTTCTTC.

CDR3 sequence reads: CSVRQGFSYEQYF. DNA for the CDR3: TGCAGCGTTCGACAGGGTTTCTCCTACGAGCAGTACTTC. The gene calls are TRBV29-1 and TRBJ2-7; TRBD1 matches 7 bases. The CDR3 is 13 amino acids. The V gene end was trimmed by 5 bases and the J gene end by 0 bases; junction bases not matched to a gene: 4. Germline CDR1 SQVTM, CDR2 ANQGSEA.

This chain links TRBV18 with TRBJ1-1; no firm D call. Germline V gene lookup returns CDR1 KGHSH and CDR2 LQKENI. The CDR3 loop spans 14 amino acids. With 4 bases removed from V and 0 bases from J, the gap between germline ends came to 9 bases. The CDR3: CASSLRGMNTEAFF. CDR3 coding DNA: TGTGCCAGCTCACTAAGAGGGATGAACACTGAAGCTTTCTTT. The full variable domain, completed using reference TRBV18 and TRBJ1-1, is NAGVMQNPRHLVRRRGQEARLRCSPMKGHSHVYWYRQLPEEGLKFMVYLQKENIIDESGMPKERFSAEFPKEGPSILRIQQVVRGDSAAYFCASSLRGMNTEAFFGQGTRLTVV.

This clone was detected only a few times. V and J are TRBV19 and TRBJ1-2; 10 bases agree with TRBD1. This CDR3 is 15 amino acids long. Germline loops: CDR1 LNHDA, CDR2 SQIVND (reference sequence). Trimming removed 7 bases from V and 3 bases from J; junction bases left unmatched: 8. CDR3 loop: CASNQYGQGDYGYTF. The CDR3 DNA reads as TGTGCCAGTAACCAATACGGACAGGGGGACTATGGCTACACCTTC.

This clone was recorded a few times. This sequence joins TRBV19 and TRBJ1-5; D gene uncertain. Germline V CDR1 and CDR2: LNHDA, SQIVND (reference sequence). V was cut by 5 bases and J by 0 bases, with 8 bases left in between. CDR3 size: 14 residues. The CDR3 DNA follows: TGTGCCAGTAGTCCGTACTATAGCAATCAGCCCCAGCATTTT. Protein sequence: CASSPYYSNQPQHF.

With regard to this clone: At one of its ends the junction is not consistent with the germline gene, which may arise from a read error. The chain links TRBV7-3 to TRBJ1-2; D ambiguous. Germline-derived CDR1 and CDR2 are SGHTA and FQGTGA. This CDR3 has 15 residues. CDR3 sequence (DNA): TGTGTCAGCAGCTTACGGTCGGGGATGAACTATGGCTACACCTTC. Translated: CVSSLRSGMNYGYTF.

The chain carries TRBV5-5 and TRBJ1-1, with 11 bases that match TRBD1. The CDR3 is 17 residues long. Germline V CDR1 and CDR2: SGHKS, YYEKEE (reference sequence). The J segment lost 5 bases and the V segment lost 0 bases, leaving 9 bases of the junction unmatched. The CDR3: CASSLAFYRDRGTEAFF. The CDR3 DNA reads TGTGCCAGCAGCTTGGCATTTTACAGGGACAGGGGGACTGAAGCTTTCTTT.

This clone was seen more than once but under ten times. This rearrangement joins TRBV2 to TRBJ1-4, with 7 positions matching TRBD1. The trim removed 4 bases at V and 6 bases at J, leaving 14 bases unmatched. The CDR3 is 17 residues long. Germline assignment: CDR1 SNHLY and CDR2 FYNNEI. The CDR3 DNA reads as TGTGCCAGCAGTGTTATAGCTGAAACAGGGGTGGATGAAAAACTGTTTTTT. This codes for CASSVIAETGVDEKLFF.